The entry that follows covers one TCR beta chain sequence. The antigen is unknown. These data come from a study of T cell responses to AZD1222 COVID-19 vaccine. Per the germline V gene, CDR1 is SGHTA and CDR2 is FQGNSA. V gave up 5 bases and J gave up 4 bases, with 11 bases separating them. The CDR3 loop spans 13 amino acids. Measured with immunoSEQ multiplex PCR; TCRdb has only the in-frame clones, and not every one. The sample gives about 150,000 clones, more than 85% of which show up once; under 4.5% is in the top ten. Study conclusions and caveats: Repertoires were obtained solely post-peak T cell response. Regions 160-218 and 743-854 dominated among vaccine-associated CD4 TCRs spanning spike. Donors were mostly white British, more females; clonal diversity possibly underestimated.

Sequenced here: peripheral blood, sampled on day 0 of AZD1222 vaccination. This sequence originates from an adult in good health. The chain has TRBV7-2 and TRBJ2-5; TRBD2 is a possible D gene (5 bases). The CDR3 is CASSSASLETQYF. In DNA, the CDR3 is TGTGCCAGCAGCAGTGCTAGCTTAGAGACCCAGTACTTC.